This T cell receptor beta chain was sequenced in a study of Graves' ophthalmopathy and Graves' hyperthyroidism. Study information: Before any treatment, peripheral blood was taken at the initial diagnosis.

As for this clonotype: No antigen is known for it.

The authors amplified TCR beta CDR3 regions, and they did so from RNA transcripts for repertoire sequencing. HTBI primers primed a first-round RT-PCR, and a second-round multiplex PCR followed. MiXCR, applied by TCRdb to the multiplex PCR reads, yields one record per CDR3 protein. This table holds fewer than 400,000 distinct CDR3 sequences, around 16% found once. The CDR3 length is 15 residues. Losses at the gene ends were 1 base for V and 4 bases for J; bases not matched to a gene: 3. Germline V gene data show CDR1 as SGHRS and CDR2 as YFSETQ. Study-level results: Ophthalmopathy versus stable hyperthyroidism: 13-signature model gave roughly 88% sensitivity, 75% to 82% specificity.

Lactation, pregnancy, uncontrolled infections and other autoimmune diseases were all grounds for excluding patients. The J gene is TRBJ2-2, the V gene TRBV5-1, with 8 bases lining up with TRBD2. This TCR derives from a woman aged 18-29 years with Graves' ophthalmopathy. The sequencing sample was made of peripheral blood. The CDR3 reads CASSLKRETTGELFF. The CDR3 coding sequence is TGCGCCAGCAGCTTGAAGCGGGAGACCACCGGGGAGCTGTTTTTT.